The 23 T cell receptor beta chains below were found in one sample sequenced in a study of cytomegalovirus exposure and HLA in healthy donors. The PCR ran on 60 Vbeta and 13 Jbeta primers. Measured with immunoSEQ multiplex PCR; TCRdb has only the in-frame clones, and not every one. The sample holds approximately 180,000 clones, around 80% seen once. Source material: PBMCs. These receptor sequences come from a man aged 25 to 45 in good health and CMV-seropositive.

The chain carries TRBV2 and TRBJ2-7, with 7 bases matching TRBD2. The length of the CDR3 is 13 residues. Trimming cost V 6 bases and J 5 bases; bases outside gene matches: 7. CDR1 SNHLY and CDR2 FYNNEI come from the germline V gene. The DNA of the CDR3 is TGTGCCAGCAGCCGCGAGCGGGAAAACGAGCAGTACTTC. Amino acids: CASSRERENEQYF.

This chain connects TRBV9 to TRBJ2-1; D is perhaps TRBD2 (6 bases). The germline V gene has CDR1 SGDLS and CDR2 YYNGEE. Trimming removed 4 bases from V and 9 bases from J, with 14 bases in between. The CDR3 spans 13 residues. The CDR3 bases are TGTGCCAGCAGCCTCGATAGCGGTGGTGAGCAGTTCTTC. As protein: CASSLDSGGEQFF.

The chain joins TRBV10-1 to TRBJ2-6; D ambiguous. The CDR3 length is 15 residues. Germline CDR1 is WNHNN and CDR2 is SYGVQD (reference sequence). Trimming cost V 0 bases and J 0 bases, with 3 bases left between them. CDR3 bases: TGCGCCAGCAGTGAGTCCGGCTCTGGGGCCAACGTCCTGACTTTC. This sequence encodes CASSESGSGANVLTF.

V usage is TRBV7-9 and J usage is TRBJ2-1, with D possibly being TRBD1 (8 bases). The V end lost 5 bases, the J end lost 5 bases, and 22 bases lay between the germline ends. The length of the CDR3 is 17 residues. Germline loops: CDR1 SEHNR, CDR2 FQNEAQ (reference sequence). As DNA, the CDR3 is TGTGCCAGCAGCATCTACAGGGGGTGGGGGGGGGACAATGAGCAGTTCTTC. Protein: CASSIYRGWGGDNEQFF.

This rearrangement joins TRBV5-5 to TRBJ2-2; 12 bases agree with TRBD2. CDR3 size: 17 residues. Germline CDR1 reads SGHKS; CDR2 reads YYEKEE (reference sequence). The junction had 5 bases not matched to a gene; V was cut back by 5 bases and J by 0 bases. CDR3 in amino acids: CASRYTSGGPNTGELFF. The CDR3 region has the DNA TGTGCCAGCAGGTACACTAGCGGGGGGCCGAACACCGGGGAGCTGTTTTTT.

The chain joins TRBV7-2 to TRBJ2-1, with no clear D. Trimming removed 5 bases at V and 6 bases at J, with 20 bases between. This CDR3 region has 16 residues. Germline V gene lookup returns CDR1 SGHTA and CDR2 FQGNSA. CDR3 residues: CASSLRWLQPGNEQFF. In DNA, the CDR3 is TGTGCCAGCAGCCTACGGTGGTTACAGCCTGGCAATGAGCAGTTCTTC.

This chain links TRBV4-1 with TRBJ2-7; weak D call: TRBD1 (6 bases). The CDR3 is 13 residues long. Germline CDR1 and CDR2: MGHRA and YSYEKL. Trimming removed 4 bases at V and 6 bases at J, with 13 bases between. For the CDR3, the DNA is TGCGCCAGCAGCCGAGAAACAGGGACCGAGCAGTACTTC. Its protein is CASSRETGTEQYF.

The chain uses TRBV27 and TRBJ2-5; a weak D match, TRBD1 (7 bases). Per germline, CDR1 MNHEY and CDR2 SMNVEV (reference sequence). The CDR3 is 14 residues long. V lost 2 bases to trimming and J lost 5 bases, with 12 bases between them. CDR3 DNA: TGTGCCAGCAGTTTAGCCAGGGGGGATGAGACCCAGTACTTC. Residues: CASSLARGDETQYF.

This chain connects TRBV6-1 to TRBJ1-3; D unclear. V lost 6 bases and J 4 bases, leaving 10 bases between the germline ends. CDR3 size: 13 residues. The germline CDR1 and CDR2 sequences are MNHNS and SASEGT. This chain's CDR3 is CASRPGSGNTIYF. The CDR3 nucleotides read TGTGCCAGCAGACCCGGGAGCGGAAACACCATATATTTT.

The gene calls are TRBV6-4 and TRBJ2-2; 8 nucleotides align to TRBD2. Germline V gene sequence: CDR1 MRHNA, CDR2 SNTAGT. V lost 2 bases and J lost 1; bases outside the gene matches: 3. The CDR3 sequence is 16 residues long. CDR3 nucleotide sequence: TGTGCCAGCAGTGACCCCAGCGGGGGGAACACCGGGGAGCTGTTTTTT. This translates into CASSDPSGGNTGELFF.

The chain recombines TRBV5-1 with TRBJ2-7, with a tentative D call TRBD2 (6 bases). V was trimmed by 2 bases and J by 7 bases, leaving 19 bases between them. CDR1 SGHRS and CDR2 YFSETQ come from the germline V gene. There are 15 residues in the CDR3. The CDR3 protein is CASSFIAGSAGEQYF. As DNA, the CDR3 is TGCGCCAGCAGCTTTATTGCGGGCTCCGCGGGGGAGCAGTACTTC.

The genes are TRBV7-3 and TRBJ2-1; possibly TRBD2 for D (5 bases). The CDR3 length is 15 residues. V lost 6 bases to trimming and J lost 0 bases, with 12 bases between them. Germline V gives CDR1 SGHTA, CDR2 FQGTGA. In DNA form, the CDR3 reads TGTGCCAGCAGATCCAGCGGCATCTCCTACAATGAGCAGTTCTTC. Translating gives CASRSSGISYNEQFF. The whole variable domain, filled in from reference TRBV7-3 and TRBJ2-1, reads GAGVSQTPSNKVTEKGKYVELRCDPISGHTALYWYRQSLGQGPEFLIYFQGTGAADDSGLPNDRFFAVRPEGSVSTLKIQRTERGDSAVYLCASRSSGISYNEQFFGPGTRLTVL.

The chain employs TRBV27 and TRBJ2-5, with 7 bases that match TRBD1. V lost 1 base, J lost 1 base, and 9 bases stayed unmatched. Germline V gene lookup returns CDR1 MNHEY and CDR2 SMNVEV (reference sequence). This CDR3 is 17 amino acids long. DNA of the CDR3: TGTGCCAGCAGTTTATTCTCCAGGGGGAGCGGCCAAGAGACCCAGTACTTC. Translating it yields CASSLFSRGSGQETQYF.

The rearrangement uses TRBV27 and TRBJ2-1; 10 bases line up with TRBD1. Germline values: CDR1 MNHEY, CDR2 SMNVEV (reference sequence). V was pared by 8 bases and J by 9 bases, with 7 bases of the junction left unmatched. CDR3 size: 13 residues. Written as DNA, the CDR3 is TGTGCCAGCGGACAGGGGGAAGCTGGTGAGCAGTTCTTC. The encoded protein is CASGQGEAGEQFF.

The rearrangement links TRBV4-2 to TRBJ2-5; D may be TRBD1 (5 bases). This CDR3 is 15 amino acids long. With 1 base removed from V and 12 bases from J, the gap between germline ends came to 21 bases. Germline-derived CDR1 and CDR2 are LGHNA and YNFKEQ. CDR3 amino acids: CASSQVSVGRGPEYF. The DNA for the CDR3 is TGTGCCAGCAGCCAAGTTTCTGTGGGGCGTGGACCTGAGTACTTC.

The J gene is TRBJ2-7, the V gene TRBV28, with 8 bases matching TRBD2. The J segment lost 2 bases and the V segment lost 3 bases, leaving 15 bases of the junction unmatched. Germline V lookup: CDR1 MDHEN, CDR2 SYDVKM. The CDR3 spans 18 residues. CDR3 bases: TGTGCCAGCAGTTTCAGCGGGGCTTGGAGGACTAGCACCTACGAGCAGTACTTC. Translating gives CASSFSGAWRTSTYEQYF. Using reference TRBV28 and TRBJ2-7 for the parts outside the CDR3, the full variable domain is DVKVTQSSRYLVKRTGEKVFLECVQDMDHENMFWYRQDPGLGLRLIYFSYDVKMKEKGDIPEGYSVSREKKERFSLILESASTNQTSMYLCASSFSGAWRTSTYEQYFGPGTRLTVT.

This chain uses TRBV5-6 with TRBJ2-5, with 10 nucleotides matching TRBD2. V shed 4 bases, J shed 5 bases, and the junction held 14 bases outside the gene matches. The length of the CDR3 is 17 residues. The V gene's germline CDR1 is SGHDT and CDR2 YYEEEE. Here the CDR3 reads CASSPLIRTSGWETQYF. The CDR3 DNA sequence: TGTGCCAGCAGCCCCCTAATTAGGACTAGCGGTTGGGAGACCCAGTACTTC.

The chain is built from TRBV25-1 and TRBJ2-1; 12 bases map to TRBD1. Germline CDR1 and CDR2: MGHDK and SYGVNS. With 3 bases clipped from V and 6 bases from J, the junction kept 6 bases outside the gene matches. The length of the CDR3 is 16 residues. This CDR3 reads CASSEFLGQGANEQFF. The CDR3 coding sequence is TGTGCCAGCAGTGAGTTCTTGGGACAGGGGGCCAATGAGCAGTTCTTC.

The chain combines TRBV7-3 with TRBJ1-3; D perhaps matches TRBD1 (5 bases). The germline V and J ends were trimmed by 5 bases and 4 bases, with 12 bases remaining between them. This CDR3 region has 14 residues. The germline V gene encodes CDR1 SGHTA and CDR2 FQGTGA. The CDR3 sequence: CASSPAGPGNTIYF. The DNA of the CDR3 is TGTGCCAGCAGCCCCGCGGGGCCGGGAAACACCATATATTTT. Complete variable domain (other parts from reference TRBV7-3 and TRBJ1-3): GAGVSQTPSNKVTEKGKYVELRCDPISGHTALYWYRQSLGQGPEFLIYFQGTGAADDSGLPNDRFFAVRPEGSVSTLKIQRTERGDSAVYLCASSPAGPGNTIYFGEGSWLTVV.

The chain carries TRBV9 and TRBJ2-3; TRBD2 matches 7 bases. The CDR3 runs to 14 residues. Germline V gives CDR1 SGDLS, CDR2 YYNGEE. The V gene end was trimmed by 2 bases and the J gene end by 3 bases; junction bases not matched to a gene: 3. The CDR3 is CASSVSGITDTQYF. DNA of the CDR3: TGTGCCAGCAGCGTGAGCGGGATTACAGATACGCAGTATTTT.

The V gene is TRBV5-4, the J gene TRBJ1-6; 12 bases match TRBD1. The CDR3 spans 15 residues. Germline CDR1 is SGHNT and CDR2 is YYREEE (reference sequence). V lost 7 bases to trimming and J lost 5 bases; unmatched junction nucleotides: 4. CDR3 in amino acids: CASGGQGANNSPLHF. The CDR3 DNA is TGTGCCAGCGGGGGACAGGGGGCTAATAATTCACCCCTCCACTTT.

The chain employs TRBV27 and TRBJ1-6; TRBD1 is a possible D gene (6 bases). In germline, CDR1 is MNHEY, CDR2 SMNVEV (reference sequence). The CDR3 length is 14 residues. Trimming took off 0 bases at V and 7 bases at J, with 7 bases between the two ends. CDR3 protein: CASSLSTGNSPLHF. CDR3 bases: TGTGCCAGCAGTTTATCAACAGGGAATTCACCCCTCCACTTT.

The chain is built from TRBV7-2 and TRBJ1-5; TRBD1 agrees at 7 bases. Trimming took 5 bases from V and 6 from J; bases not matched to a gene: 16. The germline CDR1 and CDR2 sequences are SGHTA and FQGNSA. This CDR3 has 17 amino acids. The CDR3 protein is CASSPGAGGIGSQPQHF. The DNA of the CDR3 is TGTGCCAGCAGCCCCGGGGCAGGGGGTATCGGCAGTCAGCCCCAGCATTTT.